The clone carrying this T cell receptor (delta chain) showed up just a few times. The target antigen is unknown. These data come from a study of Vδ1+ human thymocytes. The study, taken as a whole, reports: In the thymus, TRG and TRD repertoires looked highly polyclonal with Gaussian CDR3 lengths.

RNA was extracted from the cells and then reverse transcribed. Pooled V-gene forward primers with one constant-region reverse primer generated the CDR3 amplicons by multiplex PCR. TCRdb re-identified clones in the multiplex PCR reads via CATT. The sample lists 80,000 or so delta-chain clones, about 38% occurring once. Germline V gene lookup returns CDR1 TSWWSYY and CDR2 QGS. This CDR3 has 23 amino acids. The V and J ends lost 5 bases and 0 bases, in that order; junction bases with no gene match: 28. The receptor comes from a boy under two years old who had congenital heart surgery. The rearrangement links TRDV1 to TRDJ1, with 9 nucleotides matching TRDD2. Material: Vdelta1+ gamma-delta thymocytes from the thymus. Indicated subset: FACS-sorted CD3+ TCRalphabeta- TCRVdelta1+ TCRVdelta2- thymocytes. In DNA, the CDR3 is TGTGCTCTTGGGCCCTCCGAGGCCTTCCTACGTGCGATGGGGGACTCGTACACCGATAAACTCATCTTT. As protein: CALGPSEAFLRAMGDSYTDKLIF.